This T cell receptor beta chain was sequenced for a study of blood T cells in healthy people across ages. Study observations and caveats: Naive and antigen-experienced cells were not separated, limiting conclusive comparison.

The CDR3 length is 16 residues. With 1 base removed from V and 4 bases from J, the gap between germline ends came to 16 bases. From germline, CDR1 is SGHTA and CDR2 FQGTGA. On this clonotype itself: Its specificity is unknown.

Sample-barcoded 5' priming and a J-beta primer mix drove a second PCR of roughly 6 to 12 cycles. Through a template-switch adaptor with 12 random nucleotides, each cDNA molecule received a tag. Via MiXCR, TCRdb re-called the 5' RACE reads, giving one row per CDR3 protein. The sample yields about 780,000 distinct CDR3 sequences, 62% seen once. The V call is TRBV7-3, the J call TRBJ1-2; no clear D gene. The sequence derives from a man aged 30-40 years in good health. The sequenced material came from blood. The CDR3 DNA is TGTGCCAGCAGCTTAATGGCCGCCAGCGGGAGCTATGGCTACACCTTC. Its protein is CASSLMAASGSYGYTF.